This TCR beta chain appears in the sequencing data of a study of blood T cell repertoires in COVID-19. Background on the study: There were acute and convalescent COVID-19 samples, and they came from the United States, Italy and Spain.

Authors' analysis steps: Using reference gene primer amplification, nucleated cell counts were estimated. Produced via immunoSEQ multiplex PCR; TCRdb's table is partial and in-frame only. That table furnishes V, J and clone size, whereas the DNA furnished D and trimming. The sample lists under 300,000 clones, about 88% occurring once. From germline, CDR1 is SQVTM and CDR2 ANQGSEA. This CDR3 contains 14 residues. V was pared by 6 bases and J by 0 bases, with 5 bases of the junction left unmatched. Sequenced input: peripheral blood. The chain employs TRBV29-1 and TRBJ2-1; 7 bases fit TRBD1. The receptor's source is a man between 18 and 35 years old with active or convalescent COVID-19. CDR3 region: CSVAQGTSYNEQFF. The DNA for the CDR3 is TGCAGCGTGGCACAGGGGACCTCCTACAATGAGCAGTTCTTC.